These T cell receptor beta chains were read from a single sample in a study of T cell responses to AZD1222 COVID-19 vaccine. TCRdb keeps only in-frame clones here, not all; method: immunoSEQ multiplex PCR. The sample yields fewer than 150,000 clones, nearly 95% seen once. The sequenced sample was peripheral blood, obtained on day 0 of AZD1222 vaccination. These receptors all stem from an adult in good health. Each CDR3 is given with its conserved first and last residue. The D gene is left open where the match is weak. Clone sizes are given selectively: once, few, many, or a class where the clone is expanded.

-	-	TRBV4-1	TRBJ1-2	TGCGCCAGCAGCCGAACCGGGGACCGAGGAAACTATGGCTACACCTTC	CASSRTGDRGNYGYTF
-	-	TRBV6-5	TRBJ1-5	TGTGCCAGCAGGGGGAGAGAGGGCTTGCCCCAGCATTTT	CASRGREGLPQHF
-	-	TRBV10-3	TRBJ2-3	TGTGCCATCAGCGCCGGGACAGATACGCAGTATTTT	CAISAGTDTQYF
-	TRBD1	TRBV3-1/TRBV3-2	TRBJ2-3	TGTGCCAGCAGCCTAAGAGTCAGGGGGACAAAAGATACGCAGTATTTT	CASSLRVRGTKDTQYF
-	TRBD1	TRBV6-5	TRBJ1-3	TGTGCCAGCAGCCCGGGACAGTACTCTGGAAACACCATATATTTT	CASSPGQYSGNTIYF
-	-	TRBV6-6	TRBJ1-5	TGTGCCAGCAGTTATGAAAATCAGCCCCAGCATTTT	CASSYENQPQHF
-	-	TRBV21-1	TRBJ1-3	TGTGCCAGCAGCAGGAGGTGGATTGACTCTGGAAACACCATATATTTT	CASSRRWIDSGNTIYF
-	TRBD1	TRBV6-1	TRBJ1-1	TGTGCCAGCAGTGTGCAGGGGGCGTGGACTGAAGCTTTCTTT	CASSVQGAWTEAFF
-	-	TRBV27	TRBJ1-6	TGTGCCAGCAGTTTATGGTACACATCGAGCTCCTATAATTCACCCCTCCACTTT	CASSLWYTSSSYNSPLHF
-	-	TRBV19	TRBJ1-3	TGTGCCAGTAGTATCGGCAGGGCTGGAAACACCATATATTTT	CASSIGRAGNTIYF
once	TRBD1	TRBV19	TRBJ1-5	TGTGCCAGTAGTCCACAAAGGGGGCTGGGGCAGCCCCAGCATTTT	CASSPQRGLGQPQHF
-	-	TRBV2	TRBJ1-2	TGTGCCAGCAGTGAAGGGGGACGGACCATGGGTGGCTACACCTTC	CASSEGGRTMGGYTF
-	-	TRBV9	TRBJ2-4	TGTGCCAGCAGCACCCCGGGGGGCGGCGAGGCCAAAAACATTCAGTACTTC	CASSTPGGGEAKNIQYF
-	-	TRBV25-1	TRBJ1-2	TGTGCCAGCAGACCCGCCGGACCGAGCTATGGCTACACCTTC	CASRPAGPSYGYTF
once	-	TRBV19	TRBJ2-5	TGTGCCAGTAGTATAGGAGGGTACCAAGAGACCCAGTACTTC	CASSIGGYQETQYF
-	-	TRBV5-6	TRBJ1-1	TGTGCCAGCAGCTCCTGGACAAGTATGAACACTGAAGCTTTCTTT	CASSSWTSMNTEAFF
few	-	TRBV6-5	TRBJ2-7	TGTGCCAGCAGTTATGGGCTGGGGCACGAGCAGTACTTC	CASSYGLGHEQYF
-	-	TRBV10-3	TRBJ1-3	TGTGCCATCAGTGCCGGGTCTGGAAACACCATATATTTT	CAISAGSGNTIYF
-	-	TRBV19	TRBJ2-3	TGTGCCAGTAGCCCTGTCGTCGGGGATGCTAGCACAGATACGCAGTATTTT	CASSPVVGDASTDTQYF
-	-	TRBV12-3/TRBV12-4	TRBJ1-1	TGTGCCAGCAGCCCCGTTGGTGATGAAGCTTTCTTT	CASSPVGDEAFF
once	-	TRBV28	TRBJ2-3	TGTGCCAGCAGTTTTCAGGGTTTAGTGGGGGATACGCAGTATTTT	CASSFQGLVGDTQYF
-	-	TRBV30	TRBJ1-1	TGTGCCTGGAGTCAGGGAAACACTGAAGCTTTCTTT	CAWSQGNTEAFF
-	-	TRBV27	TRBJ1-1	TGTGCCAGCAGTTTATCGAGGGCAGGGAACGCGGCTTTCTTT	CASSLSRAGNAAFF
-	-	TRBV27	TRBJ1-4	TGTGCCAGCAGTTCCCTCGGAGAAAAACTGTTTTTT	CASSSLGEKLFF
-	-	TRBV18	TRBJ2-6	TGTGCCAGCTCACGGGAGCCTTTAAGCTCTGGGGCCAACGTCCTGACTTTC	CASSREPLSSGANVLTF
-	-	TRBV5-4	TRBJ2-5	TGTGCCAGCAGCTCAGAAGGGGGAGAGACCCAGTACTTC	CASSSEGGETQYF
-	-	TRBV7-9	TRBJ2-4	TGTGCCAGCAGCCCGGAGGGGTTTGGCATTCAGTACTTC	CASSPEGFGIQYF